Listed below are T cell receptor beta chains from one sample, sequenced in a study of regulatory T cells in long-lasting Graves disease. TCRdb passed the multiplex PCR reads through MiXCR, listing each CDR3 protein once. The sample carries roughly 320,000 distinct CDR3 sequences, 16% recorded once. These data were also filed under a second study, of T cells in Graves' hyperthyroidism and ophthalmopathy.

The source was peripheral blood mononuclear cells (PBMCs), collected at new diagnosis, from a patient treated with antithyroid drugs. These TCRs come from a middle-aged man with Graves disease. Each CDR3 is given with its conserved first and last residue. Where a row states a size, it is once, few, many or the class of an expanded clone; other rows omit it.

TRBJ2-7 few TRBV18 CASSPGGFNNEQYF
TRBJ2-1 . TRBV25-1 CASSDTGFNEQFF
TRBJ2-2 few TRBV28 CASRGLAEGADTGELFF
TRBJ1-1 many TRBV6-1 CASSDGLTRAAFF
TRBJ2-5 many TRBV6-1 CASSEDSGTAEETQYF
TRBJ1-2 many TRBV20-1 CSANSYRGRGPNYGYTF
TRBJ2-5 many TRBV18 CASSPVPGETQYF
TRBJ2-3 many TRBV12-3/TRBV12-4 CASSLVAVTQYF
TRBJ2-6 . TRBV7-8 CASSQTGSGSGANVLTF
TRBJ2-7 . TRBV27 CASTRGGAEHYEQYF
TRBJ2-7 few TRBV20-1 CSAKLATSHEQYF
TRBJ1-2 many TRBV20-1 CSAGQGNGYGYTF
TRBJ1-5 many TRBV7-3 CASNPGRNSNQPQHF
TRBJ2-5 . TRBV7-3 CASSLADLETQYF
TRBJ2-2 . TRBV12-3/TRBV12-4 CASRLAGAGELFF
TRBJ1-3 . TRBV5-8 CASSLVQGYTIYF
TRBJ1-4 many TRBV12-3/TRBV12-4 CASSPDRYNEKLFF
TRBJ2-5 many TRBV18 CASSPQGRQETQYF
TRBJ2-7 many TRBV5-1 CASSLVGGITYEQYF
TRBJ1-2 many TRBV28 CASSPTKRNGYTF
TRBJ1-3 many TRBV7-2 CASSLGLSGNTIYF
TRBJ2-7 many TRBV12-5 CASGLVRDRDSYEQYF
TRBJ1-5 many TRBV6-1 CASSGAVHQPQHF
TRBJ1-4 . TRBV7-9 CASSPGEGYEKLFF
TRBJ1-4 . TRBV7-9 CASSSDRGRGEKLFF
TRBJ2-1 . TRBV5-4 CASQDRGYNEQFF
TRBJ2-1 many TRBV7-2 CASSLGRSKQFF
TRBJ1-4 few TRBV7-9 CASSWDRQGGGEKLFF
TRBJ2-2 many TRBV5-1 CASSGGHLNTGELFF
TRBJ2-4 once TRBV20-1 CSARDGKVAKNIQYF
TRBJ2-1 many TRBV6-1 CACWIYNEQFF
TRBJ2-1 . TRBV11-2 CASSLSGRSYNEQFF
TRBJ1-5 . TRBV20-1 CSAIALTGTNQPQHF
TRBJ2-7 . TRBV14 CASSQDGLGRGMKQYF
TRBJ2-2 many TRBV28 CASSSSQGVDTGELFF
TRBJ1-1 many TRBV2 CASTRSIPNTEAFF
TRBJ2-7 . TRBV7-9 CASSAERGEQYF
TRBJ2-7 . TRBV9 CASSVGASQSSYEQYF
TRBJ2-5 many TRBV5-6 CASSLVVDSQEETQYF
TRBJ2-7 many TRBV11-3 CASQGRTYEQYF
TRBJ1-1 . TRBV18 CASSRRDGDTEAFF
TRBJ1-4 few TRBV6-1 CASTIQQGWDEKLFF
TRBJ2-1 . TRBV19 CASSVRGRGGYNEQFF
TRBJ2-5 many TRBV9 CASSVDRDQETQYF